This entry concerns a single T cell receptor (beta chain). The sample belongs to a study of blood T cell repertoires in COVID-19. About the study: Samples of COVID-19 (acute and convalescent) were obtained from the United States, Italy and Spain. PBMCs, B-cell-depleted T cells, or T cells provided the cDNA or gDNA that made up the material.

Original processing notes: Amplification from reference gene primers served as the basis for estimated nucleated cell counts. Measured with immunoSEQ multiplex PCR; TCRdb has only the in-frame clones, and not every one. D and trimming come from the DNA, and the V and J calls and clone size come from that table. Counted here are about 82,000 clones, around 80% occurring once; the ten biggest clones make up roughly 36%. During active infection, Seattle patients enrolled and were then monitored through disease. J was trimmed by 4 bases and V by 0 bases; bases with no gene match: 6. Looked up from germline, CDR1 is SGHNT and CDR2 is YYREEE (reference sequence). The CDR3 runs to 16 residues.

Material for sequencing was peripheral blood. The sequence was obtained from a man aged 60 to 75 with COVID-19, enrolled during active disease. The chain combines TRBV5-4 with TRBJ2-7; 11 bases are a match to TRBD2. CDR3 sequence: CASSLEGGLAGYEQYF. CDR3 in DNA: TGTGCCAGCAGCTTGGAGGGCGGACTAGCGGGTTACGAGCAGTACTTC.